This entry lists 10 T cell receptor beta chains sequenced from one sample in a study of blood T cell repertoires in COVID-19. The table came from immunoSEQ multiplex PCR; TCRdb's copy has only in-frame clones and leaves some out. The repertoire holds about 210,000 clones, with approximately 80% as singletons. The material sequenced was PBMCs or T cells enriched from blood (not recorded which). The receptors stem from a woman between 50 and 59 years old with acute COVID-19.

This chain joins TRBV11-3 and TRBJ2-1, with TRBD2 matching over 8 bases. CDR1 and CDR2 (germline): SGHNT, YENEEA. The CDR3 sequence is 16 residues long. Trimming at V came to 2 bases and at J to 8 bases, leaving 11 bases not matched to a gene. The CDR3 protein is CASSLRGAGGHDEQFF. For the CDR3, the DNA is TGTGCCAGCAGCTTACGTGGTGCGGGGGGTCATGATGAGCAGTTCTTC. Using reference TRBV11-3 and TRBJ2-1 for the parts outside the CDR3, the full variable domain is EAGVVQSPRYKIIEKKQPVAFWCNPISGHNTLYWYLQNLGQGPELLIRYENEEAVDDSQLPKDRFSAERLKGVDSTLKIQPAELGDSAVYLCASSLRGAGGHDEQFFGPGTRLTVL.

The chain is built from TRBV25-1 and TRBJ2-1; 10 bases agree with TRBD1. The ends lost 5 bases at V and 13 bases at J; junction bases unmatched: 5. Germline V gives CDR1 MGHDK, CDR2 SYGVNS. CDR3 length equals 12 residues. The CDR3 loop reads CASSSDRGQQFF. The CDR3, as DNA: TGTGCCAGCAGTTCAGACAGGGGGCAACAGTTCTTC.

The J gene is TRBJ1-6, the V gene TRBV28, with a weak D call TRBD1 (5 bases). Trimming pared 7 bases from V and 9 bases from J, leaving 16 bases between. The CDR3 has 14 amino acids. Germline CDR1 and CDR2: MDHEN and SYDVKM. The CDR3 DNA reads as TGTGCCAGCACCCGACAGAGGTTGTCTTCACCCCTCCACTTT. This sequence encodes CASTRQRLSSPLHF.

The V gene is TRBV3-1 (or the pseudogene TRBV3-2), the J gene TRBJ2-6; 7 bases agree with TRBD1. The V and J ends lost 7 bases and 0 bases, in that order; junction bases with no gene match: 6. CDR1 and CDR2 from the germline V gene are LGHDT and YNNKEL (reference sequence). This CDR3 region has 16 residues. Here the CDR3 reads CASTDRVSSGANVLTF. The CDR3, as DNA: TGTGCCAGCACTGACAGGGTGAGCTCTGGGGCCAACGTCCTGACTTTC.

The CDR3 region is CAWSQQGGNTEAFF. The CDR3 DNA follows: TGTGCCTGGTCGCAACAGGGGGGGAACACTGAAGCTTTCTTT. The rearrangement joins TRBV30 to TRBJ1-1; TRBD1 matches 8 bases. This CDR3 has 14 residues. Germline CDR1 is GTSNPN and CDR2 is SVGIG (reference sequence). Losses at the gene ends were 5 bases for V and 1 base for J; bases not matched to a gene: 6.

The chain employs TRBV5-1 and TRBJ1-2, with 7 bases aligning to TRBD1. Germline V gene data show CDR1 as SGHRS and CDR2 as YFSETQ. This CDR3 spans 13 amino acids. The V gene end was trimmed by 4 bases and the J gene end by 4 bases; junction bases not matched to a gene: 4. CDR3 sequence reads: CASSLRDSYGYTF. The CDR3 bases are TGCGCCAGCAGCCTCCGGGACAGCTATGGCTACACCTTC. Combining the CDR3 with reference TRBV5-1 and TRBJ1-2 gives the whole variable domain KAGVTQTPRYLIKTRGQQVTLSCSPISGHRSVSWYQQTPGQGLQFLFEYFSETQRNKGNFPGRFSGRQFSNSRSEMNVSTLELGDSALYLCASSLRDSYGYTFGSGTRLTVV.

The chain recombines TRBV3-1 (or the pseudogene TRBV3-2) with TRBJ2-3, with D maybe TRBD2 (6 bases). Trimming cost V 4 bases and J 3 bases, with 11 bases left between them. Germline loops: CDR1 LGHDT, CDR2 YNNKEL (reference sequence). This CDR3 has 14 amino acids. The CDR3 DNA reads TGTGCCAGCAGCCGAACGACTAGAACAGATACGCAGTATTTT. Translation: CASSRTTRTDTQYF.

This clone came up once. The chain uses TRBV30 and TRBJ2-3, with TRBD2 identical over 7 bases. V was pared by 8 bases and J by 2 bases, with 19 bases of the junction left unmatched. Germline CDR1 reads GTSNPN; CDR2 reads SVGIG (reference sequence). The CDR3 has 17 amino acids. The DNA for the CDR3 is TGTGCCGGCAGGGCAGGCGGCCGTCTAGCGGTCACAGATACGCAGTATTTT. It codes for CAGRAGGRLAVTDTQYF.

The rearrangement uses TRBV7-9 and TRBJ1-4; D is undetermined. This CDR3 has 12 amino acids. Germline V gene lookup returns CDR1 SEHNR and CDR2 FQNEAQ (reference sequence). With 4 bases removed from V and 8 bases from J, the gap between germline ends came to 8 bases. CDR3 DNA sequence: TGTGCCAGCAGCTACTCTCCAGAAAAACTGTTTTTT. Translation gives CASSYSPEKLFF.

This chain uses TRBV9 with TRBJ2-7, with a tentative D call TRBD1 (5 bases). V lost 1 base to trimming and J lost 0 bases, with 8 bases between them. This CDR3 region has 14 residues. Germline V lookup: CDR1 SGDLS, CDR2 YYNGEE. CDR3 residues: CASSVTGSSYEQYF. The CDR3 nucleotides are TGTGCCAGCAGCGTAACAGGTAGCTCCTACGAGCAGTACTTC.